This T cell receptor (beta chain) was identified during a study of human T cells and chemical hapten exposure. Germline CDR1 and CDR2: SNHLY and FYNNEI. Between the trimmed V and J ends, which lost 4 bases and 8 bases, there was a span of 14 bases. CDR3 size: 13 residues. During construction of the library, unique molecular identifiers were attached to individual cDNA molecules for quantitative, reproducible TCR counting. Using its own MiXCR run on the RACE reads, TCRdb lists one record per CDR3 protein. This sample has some 250,000 distinct CDR3 sequences, with roughly 7.7% found just once. On this clonotype: Antigen specificity is unknown.

The study's findings and limits: In comparison with controls, expanded TCRs gave rise to a significantly larger number of large CDR3 similarity clusters.

The sample's time point: pre-sensitization, week 0. Treatment: therapeutic diphenylcyclopropenone sensitization with weekly scalp DPC. Drawing of blood took place ahead of applying each patch test. Researchers extracted total RNA from unfractionated whole blood. This clonotype originated in a man younger than 35 with alopecia areata. Some clones in this sample may be carry-over from other donors' samples. The gene calls are TRBV2 and TRBJ1-2, with D hard to call. The sample here was whole blood, taken in connection with sensitization to the hapten diphenylcyclopropenone (DPC). CDR3 in DNA: TGTGCCAGCAGTGTACAACAATTGCTAGGCTACACCTTC. Residues: CASSVQQLLGYTF.